The next 22 T cell receptor beta chains were all read from a single sample in a study of blood T cell repertoires in COVID-19. This table comes from immunoSEQ multiplex PCR, and its TCRdb copy is limited to in-frame clones, with some not included. The data contain more than 300,000 clones, 70% to 90% of them singletons. The specimen sequenced was peripheral blood. The receptors shown here come from a man aged 18 to 30 who had recovered from COVID-19.

V is TRBV18 and J is TRBJ1-1, with TRBD1 matching 7 bases. The CDR3 spans 16 residues. V dropped 8 bases and J dropped 2; count of bases not matched to a gene: 14. Germline CDR1 reads KGHSH; CDR2 reads LQKENI. The CDR3 loop reads CASTAAPTGTNTEAFF. The CDR3, as DNA: TGTGCCAGCACCGCCGCCCCGACAGGGACCAACACTGAAGCTTTCTTT.

The genes are TRBV28 and TRBJ2-1, with 12 bases aligning to TRBD2. Germline CDR1 reads MDHEN; CDR2 reads SYDVKM. J lost 10 bases, V lost 5 bases, and 12 bases had no gene match. The CDR3 sequence is 16 residues long. For the CDR3, the DNA is TGTGCCAGCAGTCCGCCGGGGACTAGCGGGCTGGGGGAGCAGTTCTTC. This codes for CASSPPGTSGLGEQFF.

The chain couples TRBV5-1 to TRBJ2-2; D not resolved. The germline V gene has CDR1 SGHRS and CDR2 YFSETQ. The CDR3 has 14 amino acids. Trimming took 1 base from V and 9 from J, leaving 13 bases between them. The CDR3 DNA reads TGCGCCAGCAGCTTGACTCCGGGTTCGCGGGAGCTGTTTTTT. Protein sequence: CASSLTPGSRELFF. Full variable domain (outside the CDR3, taken from reference TRBV5-1 and TRBJ2-2): KAGVTQTPRYLIKTRGQQVTLSCSPISGHRSVSWYQQTPGQGLQFLFEYFSETQRNKGNFPGRFSGRQFSNSRSEMNVSTLELGDSALYLCASSLTPGSRELFFGEGSRLTVL.

V gene TRBV18 combines with J gene TRBJ2-7; D not certain. The CDR3 has 14 residues. V was pared by 3 bases and J by 3 bases, with 12 bases between. The germline V gene encodes CDR1 KGHSH and CDR2 LQKENI. CDR3 DNA: TGTGCCAGCTCACCTTCGAATGGCGGCTACGAGCAGTACTTC. Its protein product is CASSPSNGGYEQYF.

The J gene is TRBJ1-3, the V gene TRBV7-9; 7 bases are shared with TRBD1. The CDR3 length is 16 residues. Looked up from germline, CDR1 is SEHNR and CDR2 is FQNEAQ (reference sequence). J lost 2 bases, V lost 6 bases, and 10 bases had no gene match. The chain's CDR3 is CASSYHQTGTGNTIYF. The CDR3 nucleotides read TGTGCCAGCAGTTATCATCAGACAGGGACTGGAAACACCATATATTTT.

This chain joins TRBV24-1 and TRBJ1-3; tentatively, D is TRBD1 (6 bases). V lost 5 bases, J lost 1 base, and 14 bases lay in between. The CDR3 is 16 residues long. Germline CDR1 and CDR2: KGHDR and SFDVKD. CDR3 sequence (DNA): TGTGCCACCAGTGTCCCTCTCAGGGGATCTGGAAACACCATATATTTT. Translation: CATSVPLRGSGNTIYF.

This rearrangement joins TRBV19 to TRBJ2-1; 14 bases match TRBD2. The CDR3 covers 17 residues. CDR1 and CDR2 (germline): LNHDA, SQIVND (reference sequence). The junction had 6 bases not matched to a gene; V was cut back by 4 bases and J by 4 bases. The CDR3: CASSRLAGGFGYNEQFF. In nucleotides, the CDR3 is TGTGCCAGTAGTAGACTAGCGGGAGGGTTCGGGTACAATGAGCAGTTCTTC.

The V call is TRBV27, the J call TRBJ1-2; D not resolved. V gave up 5 bases and J gave up 5 bases, with 15 bases separating them. This CDR3 is built from 14 residues. Germline V gives CDR1 MNHEY, CDR2 SMNVEV (reference sequence). CDR3 DNA sequence: TGTGCCAGCAGTCTCACCCGGGAAGGTTATGGCTACACCTTC. Protein: CASSLTREGYGYTF.

This clone was detected once. J is TRBJ2-1 and V is TRBV7-3; 11 bases agree with TRBD2. CDR1 is SGHTA, CDR2 FQGTGA, per germline. The ends lost 6 bases at V and 1 base at J; junction bases unmatched: 5. The CDR3 extends over 16 amino acids. The CDR3 is CASSILAGGSYNEQFF. Here the CDR3 DNA reads TGTGCCAGCAGTATATTAGCGGGAGGGTCCTACAATGAGCAGTTCTTC. Full variable domain (missing parts from reference TRBV7-3 and TRBJ2-1): GAGVSQTPSNKVTEKGKYVELRCDPISGHTALYWYRQSLGQGPEFLIYFQGTGAADDSGLPNDRFFAVRPEGSVSTLKIQRTERGDSAVYLCASSILAGGSYNEQFFGPGTRLTVL.

The rearrangement links TRBV27 to TRBJ2-1; no firm D call. Germline-derived CDR1 and CDR2 are MNHEY and SMNVEV (reference sequence). V lost 6 bases, J lost 0 bases, and 12 bases lay in between. This CDR3 region has 15 residues. The CDR3: CASRSEVSSYNEQFF. The CDR3 bases are TGTGCCAGCAGGTCCGAGGTTAGCTCCTACAATGAGCAGTTCTTC.

The V and J genes are TRBV11-2 and TRBJ2-5, with 9 bases lining up with TRBD2. The CDR3 contains 15 residues. Germline CDR1 and CDR2: SGHAT and FQNNGV. J lost 4 bases, V lost 2 bases, and 5 bases had no gene match. The CDR3 region has the DNA TGTGCCAGCAGCTTACAGACTAGCGGAAGAGAGACCCAGTACTTC. This sequence encodes CASSLQTSGRETQYF.

The rearrangement joins TRBV6-5 to TRBJ2-1, with D hard to call. CDR3 length: 15 amino acids. The V and J ends lost 3 bases and 0 bases respectively, with 9 bases between them. CDR1 is MNHEY and CDR2 is SVGAGI in the germline V gene. The CDR3 is CASSYYASSYNEQFF. CDR3 DNA: TGTGCCAGCAGTTATTATGCTAGCTCCTACAATGAGCAGTTCTTC.

The chain joins TRBV30 to TRBJ2-1, with 9 bases fitting TRBD2. Germline-derived CDR1 and CDR2 are GTSNPN and SVGIG (reference sequence). V lost 4 bases to trimming and J lost 8 bases; unmatched junction nucleotides: 9. This CDR3 is 14 amino acids long. CDR3 loop: CAWNPGTSTHEQFF. In DNA, the CDR3 is TGTGCCTGGAACCCCGGGACTAGCACCCATGAGCAGTTCTTC.

V usage is TRBV24-1 and J usage is TRBJ2-5; weak D call: TRBD2 (7 bases). This CDR3 contains 17 residues. Germline V gives CDR1 KGHDR, CDR2 SFDVKD. V was pared by 2 bases and J by 2 bases, with 17 bases between. The CDR3 loop reads CATSDSGEGGRQETQYF. The CDR3 DNA is TGTGCCACCAGTGATTCAGGGGAGGGTGGGCGGCAAGAGACCCAGTACTTC.

This clone has a single count. V usage is TRBV6-5 and J usage is TRBJ1-3; D remains unclear. CDR3 size: 14 residues. V lost 9 bases, J lost 0 bases, and 12 bases lay in between. The germline gives CDR1 MNHEY, CDR2 SVGAGI. Written as DNA, the CDR3 is TGTGCCAGTTCGGACGGGAGCTCTGGAAACACCATATATTTT. This sequence encodes CASSDGSSGNTIYF.

This clone has only a few counts. The V and J genes are TRBV9 and TRBJ2-7; 7 bases fit TRBD1. Per the germline V gene, CDR1 is SGDLS and CDR2 is YYNGEE. With V trimmed by 4 bases and J by 1 base, 5 bases remained unmatched. The CDR3 spans 14 residues. The CDR3, as DNA: TGTGCCAGCAGCCCGACAGGGAATTCCTACGAGCAGTACTTC. Translating it yields CASSPTGNSYEQYF.

The CDR3 sequence: CASSNRANPYGYTF. Written as DNA, the CDR3 is TGTGCCAGTAGTAACAGGGCAAACCCTTATGGCTACACCTTC. The chain is built from TRBV19 and TRBJ1-2, with D possibly matching TRBD1 (6 bases). This CDR3 has 14 residues. V lost 4 bases to trimming and J lost 5 bases, with 14 bases between them. The germline gives CDR1 LNHDA, CDR2 SQIVND (reference sequence).

V is TRBV18 and J is TRBJ1-1, with 8 bases aligning to TRBD1. Trimming took 4 bases from V and 5 from J; bases not matched to a gene: 12. The CDR3 has 16 amino acids. Germline V gene data show CDR1 as KGHSH and CDR2 as LQKENI. The CDR3 bases are TGTGCCAGCTCACTGAGCAGTCGGACAGGGAGGACTGAAGCTTTCTTT. Translation gives CASSLSSRTGRTEAFF. The variable domain in full, completed from reference TRBV18 and TRBJ1-1, reads NAGVMQNPRHLVRRRGQEARLRCSPMKGHSHVYWYRQLPEEGLKFMVYLQKENIIDESGMPKERFSAEFPKEGPSILRIQQVVRGDSAAYFCASSLSSRTGRTEAFFGQGTRLTVV.

This clone has just one count. The chain has TRBV5-1 and TRBJ2-5; 13 bases map to TRBD2. Germline assignment: CDR1 SGHRS and CDR2 YFSETQ. The CDR3 is made up of 17 amino acids. V dropped 4 bases and J dropped 0; count of bases not matched to a gene: 6. This CDR3 reads CASSLRTSGSHQETQYF. CDR3 nucleotide sequence: TGCGCCAGCAGCCTCCGGACTAGCGGGAGTCACCAAGAGACCCAGTACTTC.

The rearrangement uses TRBV6-1 and TRBJ1-5; 8 bases fit TRBD1. From germline, CDR1 is MNHNS and CDR2 SASEGT. CDR3 length: 15 residues. The V gene end was trimmed by 0 bases and the J gene end by 7 bases; junction bases not matched to a gene: 5. The CDR3: CASSEAARGRQPQHF. CDR3 DNA: TGTGCCAGCAGTGAAGCGGCCAGGGGGCGCCAGCCCCAGCATTTT.

V usage is TRBV6-2 or TRBV6-3 and J usage is TRBJ2-2, with unresolved D. The CDR3 totals 13 residues. Germline lookup yields CDR1 MNHEY and CDR2 SVGEGT. Trimming pared 4 bases from V and 5 bases from J, leaving 8 bases between. The CDR3 nucleotides read TGTGCCAGCAGTTTAGCTAGAACCGGGGAGCTGTTTTTT. This codes for CASSLARTGELFF.

The chain is built from TRBV2 and TRBJ2-6; D not certain. CDR3 length equals 14 residues. Trimming took 6 bases from V and 0 from J, leaving 6 bases between them. CDR1 is SNHLY and CDR2 is FYNNEI in the germline V gene. CDR3 DNA: TGTGCCAGCAGCCGGTACTCTGGGGCCAACGTCCTGACTTTC. Its translation: CASSRYSGANVLTF.